This TCR beta chain was sequenced in a study of blood T cell repertoires in COVID-19. Study in general: Acute-phase and convalescent COVID-19 samples originated in the United States, Italy and Spain. PBMCs, B-cell-depleted T cells, or T cells provided the cDNA or gDNA that made up the material.

The CDR3 sequence is 14 residues long. The V segment lost 3 bases and the J segment 5 bases; nucleotides outside the gene matches: 4. Germline assignment: CDR1 MNHEY and CDR2 SMNVEV (reference sequence). Under the authors' procedure: Estimates of nucleated cell counts were drawn from the amplification of reference gene primers. The repertoire was sequenced with immunoSEQ multiplex PCR; TCRdb's copy has only in-frame clones and lacks some. D and trimming come from the DNA, and the V and J calls and clone size come from that table. The sample includes around 140,000 clones, around 81% seen only once; the top ten take approximately 8.7%.

The J gene is TRBJ1-1, the V gene TRBV27; 9 nucleotides match TRBD1. The sequence derives from a woman aged 55-69 years with active or convalescent COVID-19. Material for sequencing was peripheral blood. For the CDR3, the DNA is TGTGCCAGCAGTTTCGACAGGGGGGTGACTGAAGCTTTCTTT. Its protein product is CASSFDRGVTEAFF.